The present entry profiles one T cell receptor (beta chain) with its context. These data belong to a study of cytomegalovirus exposure and HLA in healthy donors. At sampling all donors were nominally healthy, likely with unrecorded immune exposures. Vbeta (60) and Jbeta (13) primers were used in the PCR. TCRdb's copy holds only in-frame clones and misses some; the assay was immunoSEQ multiplex PCR. The data contain some 90,000 clones, roughly 79% of them singletons. The receptor comes from a woman in her 70s in good health and CMV-seropositive. Sequenced sample: PBMCs.

CDR3 nucleotides: TGCAGCGTTGGAGGCAGATCTAATGAAAAACTGTTTTTT. Amino acids: CSVGGRSNEKLFF. The rearrangement joins TRBV29-1 to TRBJ1-4; no firm D call. The length of the CDR3 is 13 residues. V lost 4 bases and J lost 3, with 9 bases in between. Germline V gives CDR1 SQVTM, CDR2 ANQGSEA.